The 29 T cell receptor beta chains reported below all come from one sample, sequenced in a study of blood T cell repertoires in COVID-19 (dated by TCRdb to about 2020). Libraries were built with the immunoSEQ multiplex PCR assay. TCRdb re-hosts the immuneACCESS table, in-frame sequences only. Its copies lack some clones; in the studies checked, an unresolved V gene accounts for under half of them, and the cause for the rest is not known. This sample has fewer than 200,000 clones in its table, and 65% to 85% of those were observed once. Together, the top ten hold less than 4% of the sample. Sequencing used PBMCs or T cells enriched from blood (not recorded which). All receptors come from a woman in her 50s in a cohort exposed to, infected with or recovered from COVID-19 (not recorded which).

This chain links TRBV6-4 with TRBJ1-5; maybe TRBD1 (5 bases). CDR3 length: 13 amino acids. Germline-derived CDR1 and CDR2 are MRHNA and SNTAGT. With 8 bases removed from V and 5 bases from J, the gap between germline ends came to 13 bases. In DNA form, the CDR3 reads TGTGCCAGCGCGACAGAGTGGGATCAGCCCCAGCATTTT. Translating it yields CASATEWDQPQHF.

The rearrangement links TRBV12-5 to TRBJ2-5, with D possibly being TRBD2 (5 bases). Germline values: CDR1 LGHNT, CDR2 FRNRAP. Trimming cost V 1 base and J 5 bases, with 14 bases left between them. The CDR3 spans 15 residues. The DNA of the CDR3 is TGTGCTAGTGGTTTGGGGAGCGGAATAGGGGAGACCCAGTACTTC. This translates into CASGLGSGIGETQYF.

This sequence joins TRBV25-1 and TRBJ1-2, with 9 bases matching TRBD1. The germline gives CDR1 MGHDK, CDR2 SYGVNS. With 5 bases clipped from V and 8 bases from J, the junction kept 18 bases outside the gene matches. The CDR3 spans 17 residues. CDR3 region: CASSIDRPGQGFWGYTF. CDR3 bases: TGTGCCAGCAGTATCGATCGGCCGGGACAGGGTTTTTGGGGCTACACCTTC.

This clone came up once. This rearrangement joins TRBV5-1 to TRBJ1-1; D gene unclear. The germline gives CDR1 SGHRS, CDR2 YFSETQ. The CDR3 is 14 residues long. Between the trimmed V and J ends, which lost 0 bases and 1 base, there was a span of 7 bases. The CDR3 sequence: CASSLVEKNTEAFF. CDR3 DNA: TGCGCCAGCAGCTTGGTAGAGAAGAACACTGAAGCTTTCTTT.

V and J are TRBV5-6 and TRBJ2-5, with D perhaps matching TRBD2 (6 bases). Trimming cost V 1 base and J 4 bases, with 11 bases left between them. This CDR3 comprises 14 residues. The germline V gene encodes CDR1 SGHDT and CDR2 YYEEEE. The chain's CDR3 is CASSLIGGLETQYF. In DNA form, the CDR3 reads TGTGCCAGCAGCTTGATTGGGGGGTTAGAGACCCAGTACTTC.

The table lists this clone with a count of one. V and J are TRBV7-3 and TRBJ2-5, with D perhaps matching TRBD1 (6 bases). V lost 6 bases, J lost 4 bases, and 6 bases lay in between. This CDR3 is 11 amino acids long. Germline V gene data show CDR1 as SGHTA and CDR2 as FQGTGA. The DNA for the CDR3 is TGTGCCAGCAGACAGGGAGAGACCCAGTACTTC. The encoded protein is CASRQGETQYF.

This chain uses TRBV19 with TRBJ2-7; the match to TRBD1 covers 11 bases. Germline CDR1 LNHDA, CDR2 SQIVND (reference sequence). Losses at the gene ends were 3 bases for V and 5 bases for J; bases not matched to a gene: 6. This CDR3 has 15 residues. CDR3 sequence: CASSMPGQGADEQYF. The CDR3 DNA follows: TGTGCCAGTAGTATGCCCGGACAGGGGGCGGACGAGCAGTACTTC.

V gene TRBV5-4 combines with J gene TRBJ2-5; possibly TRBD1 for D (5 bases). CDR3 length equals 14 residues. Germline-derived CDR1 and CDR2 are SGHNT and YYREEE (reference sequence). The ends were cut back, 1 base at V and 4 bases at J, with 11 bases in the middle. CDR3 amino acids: CASSLLGVGETQYF. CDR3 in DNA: TGTGCCAGCAGCTTGTTAGGGGTAGGAGAGACCCAGTACTTC.

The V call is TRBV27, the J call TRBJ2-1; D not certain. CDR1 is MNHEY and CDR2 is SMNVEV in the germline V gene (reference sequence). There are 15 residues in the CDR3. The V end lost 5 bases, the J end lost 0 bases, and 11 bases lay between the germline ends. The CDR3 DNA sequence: TGTGCCAGCAGTGCCAACAGAGACTCCTACAATGAGCAGTTCTTC. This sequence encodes CASSANRDSYNEQFF.

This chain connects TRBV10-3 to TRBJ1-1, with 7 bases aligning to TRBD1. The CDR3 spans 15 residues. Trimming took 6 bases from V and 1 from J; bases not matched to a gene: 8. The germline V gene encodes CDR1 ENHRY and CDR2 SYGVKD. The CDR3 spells CAISEFDRANTEAFF. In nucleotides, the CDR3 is TGTGCCATCAGCGAATTCGACAGGGCGAACACTGAAGCTTTCTTT.

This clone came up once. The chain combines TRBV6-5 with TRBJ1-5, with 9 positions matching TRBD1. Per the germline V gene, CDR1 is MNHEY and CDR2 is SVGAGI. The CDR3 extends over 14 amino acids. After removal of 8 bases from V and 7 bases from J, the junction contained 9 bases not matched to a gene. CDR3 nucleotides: TGTGCCAGCGGGGGACAGGGTTATAGCCAGCCCCAGCATTTT. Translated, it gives CASGGQGYSQPQHF.

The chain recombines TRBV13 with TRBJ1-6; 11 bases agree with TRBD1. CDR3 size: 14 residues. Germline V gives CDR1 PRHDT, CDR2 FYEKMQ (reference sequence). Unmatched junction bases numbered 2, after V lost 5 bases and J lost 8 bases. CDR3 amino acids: CASSPGQGDSPLHF. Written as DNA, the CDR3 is TGTGCCAGCAGCCCGGGACAGGGGGATTCACCCCTCCACTTT.

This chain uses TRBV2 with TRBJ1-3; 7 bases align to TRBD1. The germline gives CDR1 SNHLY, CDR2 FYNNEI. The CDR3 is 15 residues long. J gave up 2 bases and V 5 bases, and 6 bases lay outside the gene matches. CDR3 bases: TGTGCCAGCAGTCTTGGAACAGGGGCTGGAAACACCATATATTTT. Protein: CASSLGTGAGNTIYF.

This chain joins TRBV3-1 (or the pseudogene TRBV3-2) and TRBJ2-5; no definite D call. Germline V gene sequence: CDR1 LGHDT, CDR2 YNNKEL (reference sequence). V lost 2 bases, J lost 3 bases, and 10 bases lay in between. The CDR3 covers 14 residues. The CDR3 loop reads CASSQRVPEETQYF. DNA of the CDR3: TGTGCCAGCAGCCAACGGGTGCCAGAAGAGACCCAGTACTTC.

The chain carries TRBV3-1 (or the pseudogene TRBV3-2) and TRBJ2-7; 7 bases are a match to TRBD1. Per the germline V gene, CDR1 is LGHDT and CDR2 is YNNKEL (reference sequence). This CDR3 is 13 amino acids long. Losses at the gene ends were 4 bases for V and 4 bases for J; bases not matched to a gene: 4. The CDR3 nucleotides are TGTGCCAGCAGCCGCAACAGGGGTTACGAGCAGTACTTC. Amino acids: CASSRNRGYEQYF.

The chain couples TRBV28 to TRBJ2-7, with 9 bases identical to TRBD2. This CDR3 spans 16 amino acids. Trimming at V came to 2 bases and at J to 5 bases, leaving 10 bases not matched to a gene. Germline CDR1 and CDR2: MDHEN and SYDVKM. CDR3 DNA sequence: TGTGCCAGCAGTTTAGCGGCTAGCGGGACTAAAAACGAGCAGTACTTC. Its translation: CASSLAASGTKNEQYF.

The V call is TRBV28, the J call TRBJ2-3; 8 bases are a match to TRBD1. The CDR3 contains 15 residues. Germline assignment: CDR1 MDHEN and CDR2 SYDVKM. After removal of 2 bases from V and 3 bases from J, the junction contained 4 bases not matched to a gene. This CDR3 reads CASSLGGTGTDTQYF. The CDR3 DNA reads TGTGCCAGCAGTTTAGGGGGGACAGGAACAGATACGCAGTATTTT.

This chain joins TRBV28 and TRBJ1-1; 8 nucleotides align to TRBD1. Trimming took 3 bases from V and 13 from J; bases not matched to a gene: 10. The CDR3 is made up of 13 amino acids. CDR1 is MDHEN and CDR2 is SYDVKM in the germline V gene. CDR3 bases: TGTGCCAGCAGTTTTATAACAGGGGGAAATGGTTTCTTT. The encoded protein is CASSFITGGNGFF.

CDR3 DNA sequence: TGTGCCAGCAGCCAATTTGGCGGGAGAAACCTTCTTGGCAAAAACATTCAGTACTTC. This sequence encodes CASSQFGGRNLLGKNIQYF. The chain joins TRBV3-1 (or the pseudogene TRBV3-2) to TRBJ2-4, with 7 bases identical to TRBD2. From germline, CDR1 is LGHDT and CDR2 YNNKEL (reference sequence). After removal of 2 bases from V and 3 bases from J, the junction contained 16 bases not matched to a gene. The CDR3 sequence is 19 residues long.

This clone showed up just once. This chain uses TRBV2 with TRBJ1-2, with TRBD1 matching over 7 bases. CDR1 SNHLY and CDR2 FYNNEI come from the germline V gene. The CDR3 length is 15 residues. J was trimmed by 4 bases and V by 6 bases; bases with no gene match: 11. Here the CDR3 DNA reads TGTGCCAGCAGCGGTAAGGGGACAGCTATCTATGGCTACACCTTC. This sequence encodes CASSGKGTAIYGYTF.

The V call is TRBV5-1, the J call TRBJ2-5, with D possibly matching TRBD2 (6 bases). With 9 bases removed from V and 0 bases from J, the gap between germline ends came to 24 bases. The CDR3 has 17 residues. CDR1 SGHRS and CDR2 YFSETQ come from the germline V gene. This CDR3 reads CANRPTFAGPYQETQYF. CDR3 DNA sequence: TGCGCCAACCGACCGACCTTTGCGGGGCCGTACCAAGAGACCCAGTACTTC. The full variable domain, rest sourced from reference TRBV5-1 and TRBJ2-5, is KAGVTQTPRYLIKTRGQQVTLSCSPISGHRSVSWYQQTPGQGLQFLFEYFSETQRNKGNFPGRFSGRQFSNSRSEMNVSTLELGDSALYLCANRPTFAGPYQETQYFGPGTRLLVL.

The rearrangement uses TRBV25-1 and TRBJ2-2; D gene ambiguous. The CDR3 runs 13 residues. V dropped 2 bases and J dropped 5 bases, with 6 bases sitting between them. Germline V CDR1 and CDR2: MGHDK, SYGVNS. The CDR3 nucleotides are TGTGCCAGCAGTGAACTAAGTACCGGGGAGCTGTTTTTT. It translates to CASSELSTGELFF.

The DNA of the CDR3 is TGTGCCAGCAGTGAATTTACAGGGATTAATTCACCCCTCCACTTT. This codes for CASSEFTGINSPLHF. The chain joins TRBV25-1 to TRBJ1-6; tentative D call: TRBD1 (6 bases). CDR3 length: 15 residues. Trimming left V 1 base short and J 6 bases short, with 10 bases between. From germline, CDR1 is MGHDK and CDR2 SYGVNS. Combining the CDR3 with reference TRBV25-1 and TRBJ1-6 gives the whole variable domain EADIYQTPRYLVIGTGKKITLECSQTMGHDKMYWYQQDPGMELHLIHYSYGVNSTEKGDLSSESTVSRIRTEHFPLTLESARPSHTSQYLCASSEFTGINSPLHFGNGTRLTVT.

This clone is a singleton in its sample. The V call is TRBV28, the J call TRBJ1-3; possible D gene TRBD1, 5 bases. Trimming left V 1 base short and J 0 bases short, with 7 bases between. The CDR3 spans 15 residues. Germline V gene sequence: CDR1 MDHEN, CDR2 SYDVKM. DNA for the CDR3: TGTGCCAGCAGTTTATTAGACAGCTCTGGAAACACCATATATTTT. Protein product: CASSLLDSSGNTIYF.

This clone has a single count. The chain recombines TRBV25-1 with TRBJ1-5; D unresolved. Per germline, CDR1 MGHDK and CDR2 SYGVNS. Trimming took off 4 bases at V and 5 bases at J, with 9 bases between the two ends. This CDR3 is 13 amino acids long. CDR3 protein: CASSAGLHQPQHF. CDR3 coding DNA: TGTGCCAGCAGTGCCGGGTTACATCAGCCCCAGCATTTT.

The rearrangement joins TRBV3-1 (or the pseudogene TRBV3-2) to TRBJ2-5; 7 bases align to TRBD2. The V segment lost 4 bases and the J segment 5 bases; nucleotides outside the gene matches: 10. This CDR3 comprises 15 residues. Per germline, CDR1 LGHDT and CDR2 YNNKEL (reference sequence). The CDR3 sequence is CASSLNLDGGETQYF. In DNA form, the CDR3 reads TGTGCCAGCAGCCTCAACTTAGACGGGGGGGAGACCCAGTACTTC.

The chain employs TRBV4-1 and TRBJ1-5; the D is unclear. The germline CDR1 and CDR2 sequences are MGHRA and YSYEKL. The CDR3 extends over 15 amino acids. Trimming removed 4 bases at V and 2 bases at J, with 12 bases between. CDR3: CASSRGGEGNQPQHF. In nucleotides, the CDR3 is TGCGCCAGCAGCCGAGGAGGTGAAGGCAATCAGCCCCAGCATTTT.

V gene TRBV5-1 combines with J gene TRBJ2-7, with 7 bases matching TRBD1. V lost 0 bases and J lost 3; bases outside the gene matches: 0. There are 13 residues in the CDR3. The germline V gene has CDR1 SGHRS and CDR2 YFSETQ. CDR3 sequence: CASSLDRGYEQYF. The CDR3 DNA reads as TGCGCCAGCAGCTTGGACAGGGGCTACGAGCAGTACTTC.

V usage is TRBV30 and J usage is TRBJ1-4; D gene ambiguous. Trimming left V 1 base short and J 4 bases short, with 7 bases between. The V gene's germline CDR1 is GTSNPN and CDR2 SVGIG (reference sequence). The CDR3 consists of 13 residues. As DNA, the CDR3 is TGTGCCTGGAGTGGTCAGGATAATGAAAAACTGTTTTTT. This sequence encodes CAWSGQDNEKLFF. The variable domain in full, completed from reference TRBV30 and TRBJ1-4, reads SQTIHQWPATLVQPVGSPLSLECTVEGTSNPNLYWYRQAAGRGLQLLFYSVGIGQISSEVPQNLSASRPQDRQFILSSKKLLLSDSGFYLCAWSGQDNEKLFFGSGTQLSVL.